This TCR beta chain derives from a study of patients and donors after allogeneic stem cell transplantation. In germline, CDR1 is SGHAT, CDR2 FQNNGV. V lost 0 bases and J lost 5, with 11 bases in between. The CDR3 sequence is 15 residues long. This clonotype has a handful of counts. TCRdb used MiXCR to reprocess the RT-PCR reads, holding one entry per CDR3 protein. The sample yields tens of thousands of distinct CDR3 sequences, approximately 5% seen once. The chain carries TRBV11-2 and TRBJ2-1; D uncertain. The sample taken for sequencing was blood, either unsorted or a sorted T cell fraction (not recorded which). The origin of this receptor is a human donor who was either an allogeneic HSCT recipient or a stem cell or donor lymphocyte infusion donor (not recorded which). It is not recorded whose cells these are; they may come from a transplant donor. The CDR3: CASSLDRSPNNEQFF. CDR3 DNA sequence: TGTGCCAGCAGCTTAGATCGGAGTCCAAACAATGAGCAGTTCTTC.